Below, 27 T cell receptor beta chains from the same sample are listed, as sequenced in a study of blood T cell repertoires in COVID-19. Sequencing used immunoSEQ multiplex PCR; TCRdb keeps in-frame clones, though not all of them. The sample carries 200,000 to 300,000 clones, around 87% recorded once. The sample taken for sequencing was peripheral blood. Receptor source: a woman aged 60 to 75 with COVID-19, enrolled during active disease.

The chain recombines TRBV9 with TRBJ1-3, with 7 bases that match TRBD1. This CDR3 is built from 16 residues. Germline lookup yields CDR1 SGDLS and CDR2 YYNGEE. V lost 1 base, J lost 4 bases, and 8 bases stayed unmatched. The CDR3 DNA follows: TGTGCCAGCAGCGTACGACCCGACAGGGTCGGAAACACCATATATTTT. This gives the protein CASSVRPDRVGNTIYF.

The chain carries TRBV4-2 and TRBJ2-5; D remains ambiguous. V was shortened by 0 bases and J by 0 bases, with 5 bases between the two germline ends. CDR3 length: 14 amino acids. Germline assignment: CDR1 LGHNA and CDR2 YNFKEQ. CDR3 in amino acids: CASSQDLYQETQYF. The CDR3 nucleotides are TGTGCCAGCAGCCAAGACTTGTACCAAGAGACCCAGTACTTC.

The V and J genes are TRBV7-3 and TRBJ2-1, with 8 bases that match TRBD2. The CDR3 runs 14 residues. Looked up from germline, CDR1 is SGHTA and CDR2 is FQGTGA. The junction had 3 bases not matched to a gene; V was cut back by 3 bases and J by 5 bases. CDR3 DNA sequence: TGTGCCAGCAGCTTGGGACTAGGCCACAATGAGCAGTTCTTC. Translation: CASSLGLGHNEQFF.

The CDR3 nucleotides are TGCGCCAGCAGCCAAGCCGGGACAGGGGGCGGTAGCACAGATACGCAGTATTTT. As protein: CASSQAGTGGGSTDTQYF. This rearrangement joins TRBV4-1 to TRBJ2-3; the match to TRBD1 covers 12 bases. This CDR3 spans 18 amino acids. Germline CDR1 and CDR2: MGHRA and YSYEKL. The trim removed 1 base at V and 0 bases at J, leaving 5 bases unmatched.

In DNA form, the CDR3 reads TGTGCCTGGAGTGGACGGGTTTCTGGCGGGTGGTACACCTTC. Encoded protein: CAWSGRVSGGWYTF. The chain is built from TRBV30 and TRBJ1-2; D unresolved. The CDR3 is 14 amino acids. Germline-derived CDR1 and CDR2 are GTSNPN and SVGIG (reference sequence). V lost 1 base, J lost 11 bases, and 20 bases lay in between.

This clone was seen once. The chain combines TRBV19 with TRBJ2-3; 8 bases line up with TRBD1. With V trimmed by 3 bases and J by 3 bases, 5 bases remained unmatched. This CDR3 is built from 15 residues. CDR1 is LNHDA and CDR2 is SQIVND in the germline V gene (reference sequence). CDR3 bases: TGTGCCAGTAGTATGTCGGACAGGGTGACAGATACGCAGTATTTT. This gives the protein CASSMSDRVTDTQYF.

This chain uses TRBV14 with TRBJ1-2, with unresolved D. CDR3 length: 13 amino acids. V lost 5 bases and J 6 bases, leaving 13 bases between the germline ends. Germline V gives CDR1 SGHDN, CDR2 FVKESK. For the CDR3, the DNA is TGTGCCAGCAGCGTTCTTCGCGGGGATGGCTACACCTTC. Translated, it gives CASSVLRGDGYTF.

J is TRBJ2-4 and V is TRBV19; 7 bases agree with TRBD2. J gave up 8 bases and V 3 bases, and 13 bases lay outside the gene matches. The germline gives CDR1 LNHDA, CDR2 SQIVND (reference sequence). This CDR3 region has 16 residues. CDR3 residues: CASSIGLVGGRDIQYF. The CDR3 DNA reads TGTGCCAGTAGTATCGGGCTGGTTGGGGGGAGGGACATTCAGTACTTC.

This clone showed up just a few times. The chain recombines TRBV7-9 with TRBJ2-4; TRBD1 might be the D (6 bases). CDR1 SEHNR and CDR2 FQNEAQ come from the germline V gene (reference sequence). Trimming pared 3 bases from V and 0 bases from J, leaving 15 bases between. The CDR3 sequence is 17 residues long. CDR3 residues: CASSLSHAGEAKNIQYF. CDR3 sequence (DNA): TGTGCCAGCAGCTTGAGCCACGCAGGGGAAGCCAAAAACATTCAGTACTTC.

The V call is TRBV6-6, the J call TRBJ2-1; the D gene is possibly TRBD1 (5 bases). V was pared by 5 bases and J by 5 bases, with 13 bases between. Germline CDR1 and CDR2: MNHNY and SVGAGI (reference sequence). The CDR3 has 14 residues. CDR3 DNA sequence: TGTGCCAGCAGTCCCCGTAGGGGCGACAATGAGCAGTTCTTC. This sequence encodes CASSPRRGDNEQFF.

V and J are TRBV4-1 and TRBJ2-1, with 10 bases fitting TRBD2. With V trimmed by 4 bases and J by 11 bases, 8 bases remained unmatched. CDR1 and CDR2 from the germline V gene are MGHRA and YSYEKL. The CDR3 loop spans 14 amino acids. In DNA form, the CDR3 reads TGCGCCAGCAGCCCCCCTGGGACTAGCGCCAAGCAGTTCTTC. As protein: CASSPPGTSAKQFF.

The CDR3 sequence is CASSWDSGNEQFF. DNA for the CDR3: TGCGCCAGCAGCTGGGACTCCGGCAATGAGCAGTTCTTC. This rearrangement joins TRBV5-1 to TRBJ2-1, with a tentative D call TRBD2 (6 bases). Trimming left V 3 bases short and J 6 bases short, with 10 bases between. The CDR3 contains 13 residues. The germline V gene encodes CDR1 SGHRS and CDR2 YFSETQ.

The chain has TRBV28 and TRBJ2-3; TRBD2 matches at 8 bases. The CDR3 is 15 amino acids. Germline V gene sequence: CDR1 MDHEN, CDR2 SYDVKM. J lost 1 base, V lost 4 bases, and 4 bases had no gene match. The CDR3 sequence is CASSSGGEGTDTQYF. CDR3 nucleotides: TGTGCCAGCAGTTCCGGGGGGGAGGGCACAGATACGCAGTATTTT.

The rearrangement links TRBV29-1 to TRBJ2-5; 9 bases agree with TRBD2. The CDR3 extends over 17 amino acids. Germline CDR1 SQVTM, CDR2 ANQGSEA. J gave up 0 bases and V 4 bases, and 12 bases lay outside the gene matches. CDR3 protein: CSVADPRLAGYQETQYF. The CDR3 bases are TGCAGCGTTGCGGACCCGAGGCTAGCGGGATACCAAGAGACCCAGTACTTC.

The V call is TRBV6-5, the J call TRBJ2-1; possibly TRBD2 for D (5 bases). Trimming removed 6 bases from V and 7 bases from J, with 19 bases in between. CDR1 and CDR2 (germline): MNHEY, SVGAGI. The CDR3 is made up of 15 amino acids. The CDR3 is CASRLGSLDGNEQFF. The CDR3 DNA reads as TGTGCCAGCAGACTAGGGTCGCTAGACGGTAATGAGCAGTTCTTC.

The rearrangement links TRBV30 to TRBJ1-1; TRBD1 aligns across 7 bases. Looked up from germline, CDR1 is GTSNPN and CDR2 is SVGIG (reference sequence). The CDR3 is 14 residues long. Losses at the gene ends were 3 bases for V and 6 bases for J; bases not matched to a gene: 10. CDR3 sequence: CAWRGDRAEAEAFF. Here the CDR3 DNA reads TGTGCCTGGAGGGGAGACAGGGCGGAGGCTGAAGCTTTCTTT. Drawing the rest from reference TRBV30 and TRBJ1-1, the complete variable domain is SQTIHQWPATLVQPVGSPLSLECTVEGTSNPNLYWYRQAAGRGLQLLFYSVGIGQISSEVPQNLSASRPQDRQFILSSKKLLLSDSGFYLCAWRGDRAEAEAFFGQGTRLTVV.

This rearrangement joins TRBV5-1 to TRBJ1-1, with TRBD1 identical over 9 bases. The CDR3 has 15 amino acids. The V gene end was trimmed by 0 bases and the J gene end by 4 bases; junction bases not matched to a gene: 4. Germline loops: CDR1 SGHRS, CDR2 YFSETQ. The CDR3 protein is CASSLVGDRATEAFF. CDR3 nucleotide sequence: TGCGCCAGCAGCTTGGTAGGGGACAGGGCCACTGAAGCTTTCTTT.

The genes are TRBV6-5 and TRBJ1-1, with TRBD1 as a possible D gene (5 bases). The length of the CDR3 is 13 residues. The germline V gene has CDR1 MNHEY and CDR2 SVGAGI. V shed 9 bases and J shed 4 bases, with 15 bases lying between them. CDR3 sequence (DNA): TGTGCCAGTCTGGGGGGAACTCGCACTGAAGCTTTCTTT. This translates into CASLGGTRTEAFF.

In this sample, this clone turned up once. CDR3 sequence: CASSIPGGRKDTQYF. CDR3 DNA: TGTGCCAGCAGTATCCCGGGAGGTCGTAAAGATACGCAGTATTTT. The V gene is TRBV28, the J gene TRBJ2-3, with TRBD2 matching over 7 bases. This CDR3 has 15 amino acids. The J segment lost 5 bases and the V segment lost 5 bases, leaving 10 bases of the junction unmatched. The germline V gene has CDR1 MDHEN and CDR2 SYDVKM.

This chain joins TRBV6-2 or TRBV6-3 and TRBJ2-3, with TRBD1 identical over 8 bases. V trimming: 4 bases; J trimming: 4 bases; junction bases outside the gene matches: 7. CDR3 length: 15 amino acids. The germline V gene has CDR1 MNHEY and CDR2 SVGEGT. The CDR3 reads CASSSPDREPDTQYF. As DNA, the CDR3 is TGTGCCAGCAGTTCCCCGGACAGGGAACCAGATACGCAGTATTTT.

The chain has TRBV7-8 and TRBJ1-6, with TRBD1 matching 9 bases. This CDR3 spans 16 amino acids. V lost 5 bases, J lost 10 bases, and 12 bases stayed unmatched. Germline CDR1 is SGHVS and CDR2 is FQNEAQ. In nucleotides, the CDR3 is TGTGCCAGCAGCCCCAAACCTACAGGGGGCGGGTCACCCCTCCACTTT. Residues: CASSPKPTGGGSPLHF. The full variable domain, rest sourced from reference TRBV7-8 and TRBJ1-6, is GAGVSQSPRYKVAKRGQDVALRCDPISGHVSLFWYQQALGQGPEFLTYFQNEAQLDKSGLPSDRFFAERPEGSVSTLKIQRTQQEDSAVYLCASSPKPTGGGSPLHFGNGTRLTVT.

The genes are TRBV27 and TRBJ1-2; tentatively, D is TRBD1 (6 bases). CDR1 MNHEY and CDR2 SMNVEV come from the germline V gene (reference sequence). V lost 2 bases and J 3 bases, leaving 10 bases between the germline ends. The CDR3 spans 14 residues. CDR3 nucleotides: TGTGCCAGCAGTTTAAAGGACAGCTACTATGGCTACACCTTC. Encoded protein: CASSLKDSYYGYTF.

The chain's CDR3 is CATSRVLGQHYGYTF. In DNA, the CDR3 is TGTGCCACCAGCAGAGTTTTGGGACAGCATTATGGCTACACCTTC. V gene TRBV15 combines with J gene TRBJ1-2; TRBD1 aligns across 7 bases. The CDR3 totals 15 residues. CDR1 and CDR2 (germline): LNHNV, YYDKDF (reference sequence). The V segment lost 1 base and the J segment 5 bases; nucleotides outside the gene matches: 7. Full variable domain (outside the CDR3, taken from reference TRBV15 and TRBJ1-2): DAMVIQNPRYQVTQFGKPVTLSCSQTLNHNVMYWYQQKSSQAPKLLFHYYDKDFNNEADTPDNFQSRRPNTSFCFLDIRSPGLGDTAMYLCATSRVLGQHYGYTFGSGTRLTVV.

This clone was detected only once. The V gene is TRBV20-1, the J gene TRBJ2-5; no firm D call. V lost 2 bases, J lost 2 bases, and 3 bases lay in between. The CDR3 length is 11 residues. In germline, CDR1 is DFQATT, CDR2 SNEGSKA (reference sequence). This chain's CDR3 is CSARIQETQYF. Written as DNA, the CDR3 is TGCAGTGCTAGAATACAAGAGACCCAGTACTTC.

This clone was recorded once. V and J are TRBV30 and TRBJ1-6; 7 bases are shared with TRBD1. The CDR3 extends over 15 amino acids. Germline V gene sequence: CDR1 GTSNPN, CDR2 SVGIG (reference sequence). Trimming cost V 2 bases and J 10 bases; bases outside gene matches: 11. The CDR3 here is CAWSLTDREASPLHF. The DNA for the CDR3 is TGTGCCTGGAGTTTAACTGACAGGGAGGCCTCACCCCTCCACTTT.

This clone was counted only a few times. Here the CDR3 DNA reads TGTGCCAGCAGTTTAATGGGACTAGGAAGGGCTGACAATGAGCAGTTCTTC. It translates to CASSLMGLGRADNEQFF. V and J are TRBV28 and TRBJ2-1, with TRBD2 matching 8 bases. With 2 bases clipped from V and 5 bases from J, the junction kept 11 bases outside the gene matches. The CDR3 covers 17 residues. The germline CDR1 and CDR2 sequences are MDHEN and SYDVKM. The full variable domain, its missing parts supplied by reference TRBV28 and TRBJ2-1, is DVKVTQSSRYLVKRTGEKVFLECVQDMDHENMFWYRQDPGLGLRLIYFSYDVKMKEKGDIPEGYSVSREKKERFSLILESASTNQTSMYLCASSLMGLGRADNEQFFGPGTRLTVL.

This chain uses TRBV7-2 with TRBJ2-5; possibly TRBD1 for D (5 bases). V was clipped by 5 bases and J by 2 bases, with 9 bases between them. This CDR3 is built from 13 residues. Germline CDR1 and CDR2: SGHTA and FQGNSA. CDR3 DNA: TGTGCCAGCAGCCGAGACAGTCAAGAGACCCAGTACTTC. This codes for CASSRDSQETQYF. Filled out from reference TRBV7-2 and TRBJ2-5, the complete variable domain reads GAGVSQSPSNKVTEKGKDVELRCDPISGHTALYWYRQSLGQGLEFLIYFQGNSAPDKSGLPSDRFSAERTGGSVSTLTIQRTQQEDSAVYLCASSRDSQETQYFGPGTRLLVL.